This TCR beta chain is drawn from a study of Ad26.COV2.S vaccination and SARS-CoV-2 variants. With regard to this clone: Its specificity is not known.

The CDR3 has 14 residues. Trimming cost V 2 bases and J 1 base, with 8 bases left between them. Germline CDR1 and CDR2: MDHEN and SYDVKM. The treatment denotes: approximately 18 received Ad26.COV2.S at low or high dose, single or two shots; roughly 5 received placebo; per-sample allocation not given. Collection of samples fell on day 63 after the first vaccine or placebo injection. General study results and limits: Compared with placebo recipients, vaccine recipients had higher spike-specific TCR breadth.

This table comes from immunoSEQ multiplex PCR, and its TCRdb copy is limited to in-frame clones, with some not included. The sample comprises 350,000 to 450,000 clones, around nine tenths of which are singletons, and 1.5% to 2% rests with the top ten. The rearrangement joins TRBV28 to TRBJ2-5; unclear D gene. The sample in question was peripheral blood, obtained in a trial of Ad26.COV2.S vaccine versus placebo. The clonotype comes from a person between 18 and 65 years old who received the Ad26.COV2.S COVID-19 vaccine or a placebo. The CDR3 reads CASSLAAIQETQYF. DNA of the CDR3: TGTGCCAGCAGTTTAGCGGCCATCCAAGAGACCCAGTACTTC.